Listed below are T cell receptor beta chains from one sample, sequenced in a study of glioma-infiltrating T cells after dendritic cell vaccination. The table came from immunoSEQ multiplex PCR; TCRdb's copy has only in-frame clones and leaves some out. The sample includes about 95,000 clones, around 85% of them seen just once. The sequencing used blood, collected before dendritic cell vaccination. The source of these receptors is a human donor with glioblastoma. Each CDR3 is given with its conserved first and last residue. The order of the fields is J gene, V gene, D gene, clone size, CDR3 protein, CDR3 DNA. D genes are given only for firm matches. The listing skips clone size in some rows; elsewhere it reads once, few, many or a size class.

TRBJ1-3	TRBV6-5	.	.	CASAPVAVSGNTIYF	TGTGCCAGCGCTCCAGTAGCGGTGTCTGGAAACACCATATATTTT
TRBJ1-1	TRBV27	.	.	CASSLHIVNTEAFF	TGTGCCAGCAGTTTACACATCGTAAACACTGAAGCTTTCTTT
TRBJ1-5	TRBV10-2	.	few	CASSRGGAGQPQHF	TGCGCCAGCAGTAGAGGGGGGGCCGGACAGCCCCAGCATTTT
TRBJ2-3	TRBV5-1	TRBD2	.	CASSLSRGGPGTDTQYF	TGCGCCAGCAGCCTTTCCCGCGGGGGGCCTGGCACAGATACGCAGTATTTT
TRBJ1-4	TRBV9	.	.	CASSVDRQGNEKLFF	TGTGCCAGCAGCGTAGATAGGCAGGGGAATGAAAAACTGTTTTTT
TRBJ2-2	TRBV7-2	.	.	CASSFAYANTGELFF	TGTGCCAGCAGCTTCGCGTATGCGAACACCGGGGAGCTGTTTTTT
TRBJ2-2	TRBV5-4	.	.	CASSLDLGTGELFF	TGTGCCAGCAGCTTGGATCTAGGCACCGGGGAGCTGTTTTTT
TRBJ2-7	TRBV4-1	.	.	CASSQDRTDSYEQYF	TGCGCCAGCAGCCAAGATAGGACAGATTCCTACGAGCAGTACTTC
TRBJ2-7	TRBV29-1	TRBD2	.	CSVLGTSGDDEQYF	TGCAGCGTCCTCGGGACTAGCGGGGACGACGAGCAGTACTTC
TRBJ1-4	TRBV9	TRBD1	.	CASSTGQGPNEKLFF	TGTGCCAGCAGCACGGGACAGGGCCCTAATGAAAAACTGTTTTTT
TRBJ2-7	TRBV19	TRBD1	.	CASSPQTTGRSYEQYF	TGTGCCAGTAGTCCTCAAACGACAGGGCGATCCTACGAGCAGTACTTC
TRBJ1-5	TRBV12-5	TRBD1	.	CASGLTGGGQPQHF	TGTGCTAGTGGTTTGACAGGGGGCGGTCAGCCCCAGCATTTT
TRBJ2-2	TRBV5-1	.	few	CASKAVGGSTGELFF	TGCGCCAGCAAGGCGGTCGGGGGTAGCACCGGGGAGCTGTTTTTT
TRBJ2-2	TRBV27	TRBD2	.	CASSWGRDAGELFF	TGTGCCAGCAGTTGGGGGAGGGATGCCGGGGAGCTGTTTTTT
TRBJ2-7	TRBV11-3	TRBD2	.	CASQGLAGAYEQYF	TGTGCCAGCCAGGGACTAGCGGGAGCTTACGAGCAGTACTTC
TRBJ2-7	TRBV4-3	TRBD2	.	CASSQGRTSVPYEQYF	TGCGCCAGCAGCCAAGGCAGGACTAGCGTACCCTACGAGCAGTACTTC
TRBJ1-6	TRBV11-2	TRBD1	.	CASTLTRDSNSPLHF	TGTGCCAGCACCCTAACCCGGGACAGTAATTCACCCCTCCACTTT
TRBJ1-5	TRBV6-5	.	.	CATAELDGGEPQHF	TGTGCCACCGCCGAGTTGGACGGAGGTGAGCCCCAGCATTTT
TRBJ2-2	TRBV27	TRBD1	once	CASSSDREANTGELFF	TGTGCCAGCAGTTCGGACAGGGAAGCGAACACCGGGGAGCTGTTTTTT
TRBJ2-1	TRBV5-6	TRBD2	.	CASSLGGRANEQFF	TGTGCCAGCAGCTTGGGCGGGAGGGCCAATGAGCAGTTCTTC
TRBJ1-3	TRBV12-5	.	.	CASGLVQKTGNTIYF	TGTGCTAGTGGTTTGGTACAGAAGACTGGAAACACCATATATTTT
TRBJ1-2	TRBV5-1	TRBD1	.	CASSTGQGYGYTF	TGCGCCAGCAGCACAGGACAGGGCTATGGCTACACCTTC
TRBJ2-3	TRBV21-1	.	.	CASSKKQGEADTQYF	TGTGCCAGCAGCAAAAAACAGGGCGAGGCAGATACGCAGTATTTT
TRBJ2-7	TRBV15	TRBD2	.	CATSRGASGRAEEQYF	TGTGCCACCAGCAGAGGGGCCAGCGGGAGGGCCGAAGAGCAGTACTTC
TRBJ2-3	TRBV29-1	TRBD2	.	CSVEVWTSGRTDTQYF	TGCAGCGTTGAGGTCTGGACTAGCGGTCGCACAGATACGCAGTATTTT
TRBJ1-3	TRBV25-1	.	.	CASEADRGNTIYF	TGTGCCAGCGAGGCCGACAGGGGAAACACCATATATTTT
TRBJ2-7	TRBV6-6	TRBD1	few	CASSPTGVYEQYF	TGTGCCAGCAGTCCAACAGGGGTCTACGAGCAGTACTTC
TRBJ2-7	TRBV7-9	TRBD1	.	CASSFGTGGVYEQYF	TGTGCCAGCAGCTTTGGGACAGGGGGCGTCTACGAGCAGTACTTC
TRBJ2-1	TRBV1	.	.	CTSLPGLHNNEQFF	TGCACCAGCCTCCCGGGACTGCACAACAATGAGCAGTTCTTC
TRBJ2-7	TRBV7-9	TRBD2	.	CASSPPPGLAGSSSYEQYF	TGTGCCAGCAGCCCCCCCCCGGGACTAGCGGGATCGAGCTCCTACGAGCAGTACTTC
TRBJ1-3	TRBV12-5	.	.	CASGQTIRGLSSGNTIYF	TGTGCTAGTGGCCAGACCATTAGGGGCTTGAGCTCTGGAAACACCATATATTTT
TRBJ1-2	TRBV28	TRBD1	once	CASSRGQNYGYTF	TGTGCCAGCAGCCGGGGACAGAACTATGGCTACACCTTC
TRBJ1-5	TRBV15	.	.	CATSRGGEQPQHF	TGTGCCACCAGCAGAGGGGGCGAACAGCCCCAGCATTTT
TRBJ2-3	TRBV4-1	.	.	CASSFRRAASTDTQYF	TGCGCCAGCAGCTTCAGGAGGGCCGCCAGCACAGATACGCAGTATTTT
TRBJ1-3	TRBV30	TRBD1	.	CACRGSGGNTIYF	TGTGCCTGCAGGGGGAGTGGAGGAAACACCATATATTTT
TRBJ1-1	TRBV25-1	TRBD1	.	CASSEGGGGAYTEAFF	TGTGCCAGCAGTGAGGGAGGAGGGGGCGCGTACACTGAAGCTTTCTTT
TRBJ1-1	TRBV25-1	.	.	CASSDGENTEAFF	TGTGCCAGCAGTGACGGAGAGAACACTGAAGCTTTCTTT
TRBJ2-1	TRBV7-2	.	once	CASSLQVKVGNEQFF	TGTGCCAGCAGCCTCCAGGTTAAGGTGGGCAATGAGCAGTTCTTC
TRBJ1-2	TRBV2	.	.	CASSEGGAGYGYTF	TGTGCCAGCAGTGAAGGGGGCGCTGGCTATGGCTACACCTTC
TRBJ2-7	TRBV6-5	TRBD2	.	CASSPAGGGGYEQYF	TGTGCCAGCAGCCCCGCGGGGGGCGGGGGATACGAGCAGTACTTC
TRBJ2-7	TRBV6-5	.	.	CASRQGYEQYF	TGTGCCAGCAGACAGGGCTACGAGCAGTACTTC
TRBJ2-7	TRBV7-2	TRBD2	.	CASSLGAGVGEQYF	TGTGCCAGCAGCTTAGGGGCGGGAGTGGGCGAGCAGTACTTC
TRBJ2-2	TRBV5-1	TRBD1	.	CASSSDGQGVNTGELFF	TGCGCCAGCAGCTCCGACGGACAGGGGGTGAACACCGGGGAGCTGTTTTTT
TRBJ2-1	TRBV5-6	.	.	CASSLMRADEQFF	TGTGCCAGCAGCTTGATGAGGGCCGATGAGCAGTTCTTC
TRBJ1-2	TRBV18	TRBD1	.	CASSPSQGAYGYTF	TGTGCCAGCTCACCATCACAGGGGGCGTATGGCTACACCTTC
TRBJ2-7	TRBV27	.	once	CASSVDWGSSYEQYF	TGTGCCAGCAGTGTCGACTGGGGCAGTTCCTACGAGCAGTACTTC
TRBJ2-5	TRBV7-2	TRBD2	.	CASSLRTSGQETQYF	TGTGCCAGCAGCTTAAGGACTAGCGGCCAAGAGACCCAGTACTTC
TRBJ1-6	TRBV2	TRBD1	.	CASRGDSSGSPLHF	TGTGCCAGCAGGGGGGACAGTTCAGGATCACCCCTCCACTTT
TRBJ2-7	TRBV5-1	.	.	CASSLVGGYEQYF	TGCGCCAGCAGCTTGGTAGGGGGCTACGAGCAGTACTTC
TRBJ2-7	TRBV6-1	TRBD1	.	CASRTTGGYEQYF	TGTGCCAGCAGGACGACAGGGGGATACGAGCAGTACTTC
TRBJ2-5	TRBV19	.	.	CASSSGVPQETQYF	TGTGCCAGTAGTTCCGGGGTCCCCCAAGAGACCCAGTACTTC
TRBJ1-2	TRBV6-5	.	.	CASSLLRGGSGYTF	TGTGCCAGCAGCCTTCTCCGGGGAGGTTCTGGCTACACCTTC